The clone carrying this TCR beta chain was picked up a small number of times. The antigen remains undetermined. The data originate from a study of beta chain features in type 1 diabetes. Every isolated RNA sample was fully reverse transcribed, so sequencing captured expressed TCRB transcripts. The data were produced by immunoSEQ multiplex PCR, yet TCRdb's version contains in-frame clones alone and is incomplete. Among 130,000 or so clones listed, about 10% were seen once. Whole-study findings and limits: Within each of all four CD4+ subsets, Type 1 diabetes patients had TCRB CDR3s that were moderately but significantly shorter.

This CDR3 has 19 residues. Germline V gene lookup returns CDR1 MDHEN and CDR2 SYDVKM. Trimming removed 1 base from V and 2 bases from J; junction bases left unmatched: 14. The chain recombines TRBV28 with TRBJ2-3; 8 nucleotides line up with TRBD1. The sequence was collected from a man in his thirties or forties with type 1 diabetes. Sequenced sample: central memory CD4+ T cells from blood. The CDR3 DNA is TGTGCCAGCAGTTTATTGTTCAGGCTGGGACAGGACTACACAGATACGCAGTATTTT. This gives the protein CASSLLFRLGQDYTDTQYF.